The following is a TCR beta chain sequence with its context. The antigen is undetermined. This entry is derived from a study of shared clonotypes between healthy human individuals. Study-wide results and caveats: The researchers took only blood, and tissue repertoires probably look different. Generally, estimated richness proved larger in naive subsets than it did in memory subsets.

Splitting of each subset's genomic DNA was done evenly across several immunoSEQ plates. Libraries were prepared by immunoSEQ multiplex PCR; TCRdb keeps only in-frame clonotypes and omits some of them. The table has around 600,000 clones, 95% to 98% seen once; the top ten hold 0.25% to 0.35%. Germline V gives CDR1 SQVTM, CDR2 ANQGSEA. V lost 3 bases, J lost 4 bases, and 10 bases lay in between. The CDR3 runs to 13 residues. Terminally differentiated effector memory CD45RA+ cells were excluded from the naive CD8 cells, which were CD45RO-negative and positively selected for CCR7. Adults of Caucasian background living in Nashville, Tennessee made up all donors.

The rearrangement joins TRBV29-1 to TRBJ2-1; no definite D call. Sequencing was done on a sample of naive CD8+ T cells sorted from blood. This clonotype originated in a man aged 30-40 years in good health. CDR3 sequence (DNA): TGCAGCGTTGACCGGCGGAATTACAATGAGCAGTTCTTC. Encoded protein: CSVDRRNYNEQFF.